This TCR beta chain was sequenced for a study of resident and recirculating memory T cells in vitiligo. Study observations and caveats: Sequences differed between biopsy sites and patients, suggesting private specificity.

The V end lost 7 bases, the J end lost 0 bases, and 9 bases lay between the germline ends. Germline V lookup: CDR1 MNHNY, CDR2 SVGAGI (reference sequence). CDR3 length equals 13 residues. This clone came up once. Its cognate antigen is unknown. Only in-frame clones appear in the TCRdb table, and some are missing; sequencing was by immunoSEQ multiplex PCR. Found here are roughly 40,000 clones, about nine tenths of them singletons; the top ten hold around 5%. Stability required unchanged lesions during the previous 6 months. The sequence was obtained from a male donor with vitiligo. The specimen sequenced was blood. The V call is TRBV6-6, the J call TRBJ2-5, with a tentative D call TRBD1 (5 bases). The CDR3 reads CASMRTNQETQYF. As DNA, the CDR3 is TGTGCCAGCATGAGGACAAACCAAGAGACCCAGTACTTC.